This T cell receptor beta chain stems from a study of T-cell memory formation after mild COVID-19. Whole-study findings and limits: There was no confirmation that second-wave clones peaking on day 37 were SARS-CoV-2 specific. Contracting clones, day 15 to 85, had balanced CD4/CD8, and later expanders favored CD4+.

Note on this clonotype: The antigen is unknown.

TCRdb used MiXCR to reprocess the 5' RACE reads, holding one entry per CDR3 protein. The data contain fewer than 350,000 distinct CDR3 sequences, approximately 15% of them singletons. This clonotype was obtained from a man aged 18 to 29 who had mild COVID-19 (a few samples of this study predate the infection). Cell type and time point are not known. Sequencing was done on a sample of PBMCs or a T cell subset sorted from them (not recorded which).

CDR3 bases: TGTGCCAGCAGCGAGCGGAGCTACGAGCAGTACTTC. Protein: CASSERSYEQYF. This rearrangement joins TRBV7-8 to TRBJ2-7; D perhaps matches TRBD2 (5 bases). This CDR3 is built from 12 residues. Germline CDR1 and CDR2: SGHVS and FQNEAQ. Between the trimmed V and J ends, which lost 5 bases and 3 bases, there was a span of 8 bases.